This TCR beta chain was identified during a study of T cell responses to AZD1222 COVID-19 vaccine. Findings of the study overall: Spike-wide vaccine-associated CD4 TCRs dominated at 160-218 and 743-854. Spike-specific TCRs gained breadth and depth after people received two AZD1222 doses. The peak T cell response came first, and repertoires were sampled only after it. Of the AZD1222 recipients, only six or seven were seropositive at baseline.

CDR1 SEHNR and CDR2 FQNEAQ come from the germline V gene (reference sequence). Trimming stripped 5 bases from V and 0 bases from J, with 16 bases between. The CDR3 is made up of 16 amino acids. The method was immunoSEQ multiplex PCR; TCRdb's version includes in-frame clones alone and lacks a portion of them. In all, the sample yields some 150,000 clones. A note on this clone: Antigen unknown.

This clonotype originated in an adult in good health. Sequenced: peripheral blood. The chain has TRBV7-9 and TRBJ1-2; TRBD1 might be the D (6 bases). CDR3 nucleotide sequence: TGTGCCAGCAGCACACTCCGAGGACAGCCTAACTATGGCTACACCTTC. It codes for CASSTLRGQPNYGYTF.